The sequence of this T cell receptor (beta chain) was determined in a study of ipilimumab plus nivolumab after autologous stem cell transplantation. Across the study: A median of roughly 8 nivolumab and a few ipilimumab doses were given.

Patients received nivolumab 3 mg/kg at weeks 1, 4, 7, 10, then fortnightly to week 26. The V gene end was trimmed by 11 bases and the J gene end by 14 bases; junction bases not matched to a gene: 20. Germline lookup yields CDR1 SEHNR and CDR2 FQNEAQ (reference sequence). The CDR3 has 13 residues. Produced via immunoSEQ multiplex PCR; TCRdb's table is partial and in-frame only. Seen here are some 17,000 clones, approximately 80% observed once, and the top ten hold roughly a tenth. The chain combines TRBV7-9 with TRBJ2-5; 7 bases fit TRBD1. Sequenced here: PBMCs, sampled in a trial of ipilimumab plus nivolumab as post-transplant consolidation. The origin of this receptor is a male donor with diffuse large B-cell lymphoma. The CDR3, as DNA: TGTGCCTCAGGCTTATACGTCGGACAGGCTCCTTACTTC. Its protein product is CASGLYVGQAPYF.